The clone carrying this T cell receptor beta chain has a handful of counts. The antigen is undetermined. This record comes from a study of identical twins' blood T cells. Study-level findings and limits: Twins shared about as many clonotypes as their cloneset sizes predicted. V gene usage reportedly matched far better within twin pairs than unrelated donors.

The V end lost 2 bases, the J end lost 1 base, and 14 bases lay between the germline ends. CDR1 is LGHNA, CDR2 YSLEER, per germline. The CDR3 is 16 residues long. TCRdb independently ran MiXCR on the 5' RACE reads; one entry per CDR3 protein. This sample has a few hundred thousand distinct CDR3 sequences, with about 28% found just once. The chain has TRBV4-3 and TRBJ1-2; D perhaps matches TRBD1 (5 bases). This clonotype originated in a woman between 18 and 55 years old in good health. Sequencing was carried out using PBMCs. CDR3 in DNA: TGCGCCAGCAGCCAAAATCAAAGGGACCTTAACTATGGCTACACCTTC. Translated, it gives CASSQNQRDLNYGYTF.